Sequencing of this T cell receptor beta chain was carried out in a study of blood T cells in healthy people across ages. Regarding the study as a whole: Unsorted PBMC material precluded a definitive naive versus antigen-experienced comparison. Versus aged donors, long-lived donors had higher diversity and more naive CD4+ cells.

This clonotype occurred once. Its cognate antigen is unknown. After removal of 5 bases from V and 6 bases from J, the junction contained 10 bases not matched to a gene. The CDR3 is 15 amino acids. A J-beta primer mix and a sample-barcoded 5' primer were used in a second PCR of roughly 6 to 11 cycles. TCRdb processed the 5' RACE reads anew with MiXCR; each CDR3 protein has one entry. Among 1,500,000 or so distinct CDR3 sequences listed, about 45% were seen once. Peripheral blood from each donor was collected in a volume of 8 to 10 milliliters. The chain is built from TRBV12-3 or TRBV12-4 and TRBJ2-1, with 7 bases identical to TRBD2. This sequence originates from a woman aged 18-35 years in good health. The sample taken for sequencing was blood. CDR3 region: CASSRGGGGINEQFF. CDR3 sequence (DNA): TGTGCCAGCAGTCGAGGCGGGGGTGGGATCAATGAGCAGTTCTTC.